These T cell receptor beta chains were read from a single sample in a study of early T cells in non-severe SARS-CoV-2 infection. TCRdb itself ran the 5' RACE reads through MiXCR, one entry per CDR3 protein. The sample comprises approximately 70,000 distinct CDR3 sequences, 3.5% to 6% of which are singletons, and roughly 3.4% rests with the top ten. The sequences come from whole blood, collected at baseline. The receptors originated from an adult who was a healthcare worker with PCR-confirmed SARS-CoV-2 infection or an uninfected control (not recorded which). The donor label of this sample is uncertain. The CDR3 runs from the conserved cysteine through the conserved F or W. The D gene is left open where the match is weak. A clone size is listed for some rows: how often the clone was seen (once, few, many), or a class if it is expanded.

d_gene	v_gene	j_gene	abundance	CDR3nt	CDR3aa
TRBD1	TRBV6-1	TRBJ1-2	-	TGTGCCAGCAGCGTCGGACAGGGGAGCGCGGGCTACACCTTC	CASSVGQGSAGYTF
-	TRBV24-1	TRBJ2-6	many	TGTGCCACCAGTGACCCAGGGTCTGGGGCCAACGTCCTGACTTTC	CATSDPGSGANVLTF
TRBD2	TRBV12-3/TRBV12-4	TRBJ2-3	many	TGTGCCAGCAGACCGGGAGCGGGACTCTCGTCAGCAGATACGCAGTATTTT	CASRPGAGLSSADTQYF
TRBD1	TRBV18	TRBJ1-3	-	TGTGCCAGCTCACCACGTCCGGGACAGGAGAGCTACTCTGGAAACACCATATATTTT	CASSPRPGQESYSGNTIYF
-	TRBV10-3	TRBJ1-2	many	TGTGCCATCAGACTCAACATTAGCCCTAACTATGGCTACACCTTC	CAIRLNISPNYGYTF
-	TRBV16	TRBJ2-7	few	TGTGCCAGCAGCCAAATCTCTCTCCAGCCTGGGGAGCAGTACTTC	CASSQISLQPGEQYF
-	TRBV11-2	TRBJ2-7	many	TGTGCCAGCATCTCCCCCATCTACGAGCAGTACTTC	CASISPIYEQYF
-	TRBV28	TRBJ2-7	few	TGTGCCAGCAGCCCCGGCTGGGGGCATAACGAGCAGTACTTC	CASSPGWGHNEQYF
-	TRBV7-9	TRBJ2-7	few	TGTGCCAGCAGCTTAACCGGAGGACCCAACTACGAGCAGTACTTC	CASSLTGGPNYEQYF
-	TRBV28	TRBJ1-4	many	TGTGCCAGCAGGGAGACAGGTCTGCCTAATGAAAAACTGTTTTTT	CASRETGLPNEKLFF
-	TRBV18	TRBJ2-7	-	TGTGCCAGCTCACCACGAGGGGGGACAGATGTATACGAGCAGTACTTC	CASSPRGGTDVYEQYF
-	TRBV28	TRBJ2-2	-	TGTGCCAGCAGTTTAAGGACAGCCGGGGAGCTGTTTTTT	CASSLRTAGELFF
-	TRBV7-9	TRBJ2-7	many	TGTGCCAGCAGCTTGGTCCAGGGACCGTACGAGCAGTACTTC	CASSLVQGPYEQYF
TRBD1	TRBV29-1	TRBJ1-1	-	TGCAGCGTCTCCAGGGGGAGGGGGAACACTGAAGCTTTCTTT	CSVSRGRGNTEAFF
-	TRBV10-1	TRBJ1-1	many	TGCGCCAGCAGTGAGGGATCGAACACTGAAGCTTTCTTT	CASSEGSNTEAFF
-	TRBV28	TRBJ2-3	few	TGTGCCAGCAGTGCAGATACGCGGGTGACAGATACGCAGTATTTT	CASSADTRVTDTQYF
-	TRBV6-2/TRBV6-3	TRBJ2-1	few	TGTGCCAGCAGTTACTTAGGTAGGGGCAATGAGCAGTTCTTC	CASSYLGRGNEQFF
-	TRBV11-2	TRBJ2-2	few	TGTGCCAGCAGCTTCTACGGCACCGGGGAGCTGTTTTTT	CASSFYGTGELFF
-	TRBV5-1	TRBJ2-1	-	TGCGCCAGCAGCTTGGTTCGCAGCGTACTTAGCTCCTACAATGAGCAGTTCTTC	CASSLVRSVLSSYNEQFF
-	TRBV14	TRBJ2-7	few	TGTGCCAGCAGCCAAGGCCCCGGGACTTCCTACGAGCAGTACTTC	CASSQGPGTSYEQYF
-	TRBV7-6	TRBJ2-7	few	TGTGCCAGCAGCTCATCGGGGGTATCCTCCTACGAGCAGTACTTC	CASSSSGVSSYEQYF
-	TRBV18	TRBJ1-5	-	TGTGCCAGCTCACCAGACTCATTTAGCAATCAGCCCCAGCATTTT	CASSPDSFSNQPQHF
TRBD1	TRBV4-2	TRBJ1-2	many	TGTGCCAGCAGCCCGACCGGGACAGGACATAAATATGGCTACACCTTC	CASSPTGTGHKYGYTF
-	TRBV11-3	TRBJ1-3	few	TGTGCCAGCAGCTCGGGTCCAGATCCCTCTGGAAACACCATATATTTT	CASSSGPDPSGNTIYF
TRBD2	TRBV11-2	TRBJ2-5	many	TGTGCCAGCAGCTTAGAACGGAGGCGGGGGTACGTCGAGACCCAGTACTTC	CASSLERRRGYVETQYF
-	TRBV7-2	TRBJ2-1	-	TGTGCCAGCAGCTTAGGGGGATTCCTCAATGAGCAGTTCTTC	CASSLGGFLNEQFF
TRBD1	TRBV6-5	TRBJ1-1	few	TGTGCCAGCAGTTACGATGGCAGGGGGATCTTGAACACTGAAGCTTTCTTT	CASSYDGRGILNTEAFF
-	TRBV20-1	TRBJ1-5	few	TGCAGTGCTGTGACAGGTTCCAATCAGCCCCAGCATTTT	CSAVTGSNQPQHF
-	TRBV28	TRBJ2-4	many	TGTGCCAGCAGTTTATTGACAGTTAACAAAAACATTCAGTACTTC	CASSLLTVNKNIQYF
TRBD1	TRBV7-9	TRBJ2-2	many	TGTGCCAGCAGCCGGACAGGGGACGGGGAGCTGTTTTTT	CASSRTGDGELFF
-	TRBV7-3	TRBJ2-7	many	TGTGCCAGCAGTCCTTATAGTATAGCGTCCTACGAGCAGTACTTC	CASSPYSIASYEQYF
-	TRBV20-1	TRBJ2-1	many	TGCAGTGCTAGACCCCCCGGCAGGATTGCGGATGAGCAGTTCTTC	CSARPPGRIADEQFF
-	TRBV19	TRBJ2-7	many	TGTGCCAGTAGTATGGACCGGGACAAACCCTACGAGCAGTACTTC	CASSMDRDKPYEQYF
-	TRBV7-9	TRBJ2-1	few	TGTGCCAGCAGCAAAGCAGGGGTGGAGCTTGAGCAGTTCTTC	CASSKAGVELEQFF
-	TRBV18	TRBJ2-7	many	TGTGCCAGCTCACCACGCATAGGGGGTGCCGACGAGCAGTACTTC	CASSPRIGGADEQYF
TRBD1	TRBV12-3/TRBV12-4	TRBJ2-1	few	TGTGCCAGCAGCCTACAGGGGGCTGACAATGAGCAGTTCTTC	CASSLQGADNEQFF
-	TRBV12-3/TRBV12-4	TRBJ1-5	-	TGTGCCAGCAGTTTGGGTTTGGGCAATCAGCCCCAGCATTTT	CASSLGLGNQPQHF
-	TRBV29-1	TRBJ2-5	few	TGCAGCGTGGATACAGGGTGGGAAGAGACCCAGTACTTC	CSVDTGWEETQYF
TRBD1	TRBV6-5	TRBJ1-2	-	TGTGCCAGCAGAATTACAGGGGGCGACTATGGCTACACCTTC	CASRITGGDYGYTF
-	TRBV6-5	TRBJ1-2	many	TGTGCCAGCAGTTCCACAAGAATCTCTAACTATGGCTACACCTTC	CASSSTRISNYGYTF
-	TRBV14	TRBJ1-1	many	TGTGCCAGCAGCCGAAACAGGGCTGAAGCTTTCTTT	CASSRNRAEAFF
TRBD2	TRBV20-1	TRBJ2-1	many	TGCAGTGCCCGAATGTGGAGCGGGGGTTACAATGAGCAGTTCTTC	CSARMWSGGYNEQFF
-	TRBV28	TRBJ1-2	many	TGTGCCAGCAGTCTCAGTAGCAGGGTTGGCTACACCTTC	CASSLSSRVGYTF
TRBD1	TRBV3-1	TRBJ1-3	-	TGTGCCAGCAGCCAACCCGAAGGGACAGGACTGGGAAACACCATATATTTT	CASSQPEGTGLGNTIYF
TRBD2	TRBV7-2	TRBJ2-1	many	TGTGCCAGCAGCTTGGCCGCGGGGGTCTCCTACAATGAGCAGTTCTTC	CASSLAAGVSYNEQFF
TRBD1	TRBV12-3/TRBV12-4	TRBJ1-5	many	TGTGCCAGCAGTTTACCTGGTATTGGACAGGGAGGCAATCAGCCCCAGCATTTT	CASSLPGIGQGGNQPQHF
-	TRBV7-6	TRBJ2-6	many	TGTGCCAGCAGCTTAGCGGGTGTCAGGGCTGGGGCCAACGTCCTGACTTTC	CASSLAGVRAGANVLTF
-	TRBV7-3	TRBJ2-3	many	TGTGCCAGCAGCTTTAATGGTGGGGCAAACACAGATACGCAGTATTTT	CASSFNGGANTDTQYF
-	TRBV6-5	TRBJ2-7	many	TGTGCCAGCAGTCCGAGGGGTGAGGGGATCCACGAGCAGTACTTC	CASSPRGEGIHEQYF
-	TRBV9	TRBJ2-3	many	TGTGCCAGCTCCGCAGCCCCGGACCCCTACACAGATACGCAGTATTTT	CASSAAPDPYTDTQYF
-	TRBV20-1	TRBJ1-1	many	TGCAGTGCTAGTAGGGGCTTGAACACTGAAGCTTTCTTT	CSASRGLNTEAFF
-	TRBV5-1	TRBJ2-7	few	TGCGCCAGCAGCGCGGGAAATAAGGCTGGAGAGCAGTACTTC	CASSAGNKAGEQYF
TRBD1	TRBV12-3/TRBV12-4	TRBJ1-2	-	TGTGCCAGCAGTTTAGAAGGAGACAGGGAACGGGAGGGCTACACCTTC	CASSLEGDREREGYTF
TRBD1	TRBV28	TRBJ2-1	few	TGTGCCAGCAGTTCCGGACAGGAATCGAGCTCCTACAATGAGCAGTTCTTC	CASSSGQESSSYNEQFF
TRBD2	TRBV20-1	TRBJ2-3	-	TGCAGTGCTGTGACTAGCGGGGTGGCAGATACGCAGTATTTT	CSAVTSGVADTQYF